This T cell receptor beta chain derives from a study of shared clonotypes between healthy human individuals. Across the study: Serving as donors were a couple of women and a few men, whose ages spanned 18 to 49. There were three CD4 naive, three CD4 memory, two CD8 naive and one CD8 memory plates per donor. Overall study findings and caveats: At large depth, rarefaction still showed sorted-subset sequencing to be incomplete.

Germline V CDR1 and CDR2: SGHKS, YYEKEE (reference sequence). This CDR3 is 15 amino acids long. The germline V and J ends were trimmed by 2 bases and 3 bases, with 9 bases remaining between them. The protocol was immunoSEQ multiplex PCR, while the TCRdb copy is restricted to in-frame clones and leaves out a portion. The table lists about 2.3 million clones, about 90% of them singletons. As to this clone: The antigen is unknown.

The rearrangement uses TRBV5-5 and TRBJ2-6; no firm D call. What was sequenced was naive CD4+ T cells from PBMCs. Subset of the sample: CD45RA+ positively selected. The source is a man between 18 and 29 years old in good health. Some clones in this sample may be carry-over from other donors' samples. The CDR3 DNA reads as TGTGCCAGCAGCTTACCGGCCGGTGGGGCCAACGTCCTGACTTTC. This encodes CASSLPAGGANVLTF.